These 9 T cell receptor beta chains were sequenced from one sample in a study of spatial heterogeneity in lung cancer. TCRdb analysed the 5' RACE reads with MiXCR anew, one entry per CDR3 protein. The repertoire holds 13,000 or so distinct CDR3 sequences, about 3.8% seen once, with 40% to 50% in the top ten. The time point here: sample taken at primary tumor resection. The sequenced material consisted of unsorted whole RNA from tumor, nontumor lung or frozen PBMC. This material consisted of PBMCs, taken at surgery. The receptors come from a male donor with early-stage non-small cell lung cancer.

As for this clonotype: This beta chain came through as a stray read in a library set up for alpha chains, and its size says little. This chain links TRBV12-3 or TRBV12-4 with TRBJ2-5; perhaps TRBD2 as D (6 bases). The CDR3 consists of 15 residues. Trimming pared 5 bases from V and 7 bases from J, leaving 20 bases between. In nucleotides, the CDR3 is TGTGCCAGCAGTCCCTCCGGGACTCTGGGGGGGACCCAGTACTTC. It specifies CASSPSGTLGGTQYF.

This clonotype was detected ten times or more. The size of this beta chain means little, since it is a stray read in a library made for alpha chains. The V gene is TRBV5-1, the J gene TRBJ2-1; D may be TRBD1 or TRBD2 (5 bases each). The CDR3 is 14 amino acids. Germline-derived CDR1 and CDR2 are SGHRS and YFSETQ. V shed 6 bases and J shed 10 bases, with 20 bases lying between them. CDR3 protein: CASTRGQGRREQFF. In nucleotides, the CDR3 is TGCGCCAGCACTCGAGGGCAGGGCCGGAGAGAGCAGTTCTTC.

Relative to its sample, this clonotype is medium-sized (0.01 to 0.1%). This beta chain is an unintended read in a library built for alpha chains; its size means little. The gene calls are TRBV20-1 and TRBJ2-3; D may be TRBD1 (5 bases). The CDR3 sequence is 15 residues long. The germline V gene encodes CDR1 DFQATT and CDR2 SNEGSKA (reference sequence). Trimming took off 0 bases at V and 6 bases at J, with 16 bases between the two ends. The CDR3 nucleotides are TGCAGTGCTAGAGATTTAGGGGTTTTGATGGATACGCAGTATTTT. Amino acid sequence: CSARDLGVLMDTQYF.

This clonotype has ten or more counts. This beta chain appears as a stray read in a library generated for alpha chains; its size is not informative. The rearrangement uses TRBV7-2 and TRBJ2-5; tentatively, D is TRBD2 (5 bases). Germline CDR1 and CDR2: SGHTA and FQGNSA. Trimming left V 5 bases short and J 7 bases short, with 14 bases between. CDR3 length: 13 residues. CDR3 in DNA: TGTGCCAGCAGCCAGGAGGCCGGGGTGACCCAGTACTTC. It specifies CASSQEAGVTQYF. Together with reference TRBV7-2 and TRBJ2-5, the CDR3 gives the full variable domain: GAGVSQSPSNKVTEKGKDVELRCDPISGHTALYWYRQSLGQGLEFLIYFQGNSAPDKSGLPSDRFSAERTGGSVSTLTIQRTQQEDSAVYLCASSQEAGVTQYFGPGTRLLVL.

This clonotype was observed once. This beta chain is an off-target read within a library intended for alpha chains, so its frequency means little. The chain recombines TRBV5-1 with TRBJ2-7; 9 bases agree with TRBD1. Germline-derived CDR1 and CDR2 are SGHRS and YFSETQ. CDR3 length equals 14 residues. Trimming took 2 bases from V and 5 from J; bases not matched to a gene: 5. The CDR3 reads CASSLQGAANEQYF. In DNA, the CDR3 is TGCGCCAGCAGCTTACAGGGGGCGGCGAACGAGCAGTACTTC.

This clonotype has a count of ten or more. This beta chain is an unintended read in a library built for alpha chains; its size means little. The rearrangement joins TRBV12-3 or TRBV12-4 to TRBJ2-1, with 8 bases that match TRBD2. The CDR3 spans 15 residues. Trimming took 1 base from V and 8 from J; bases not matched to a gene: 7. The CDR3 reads CASSLVGGTRDEQFF. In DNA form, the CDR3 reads TGTGCCAGCAGTTTAGTTGGCGGGACTAGAGATGAGCAGTTCTTC.

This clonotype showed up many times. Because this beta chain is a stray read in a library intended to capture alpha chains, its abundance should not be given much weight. The CDR3 region is CATRPSDRIMNTEAFF. Written as DNA, the CDR3 is TGTGCCACCAGGCCATCGGACAGAATCATGAACACTGAAGCTTTCTTT. The V call is TRBV15, the J call TRBJ1-1, with D perhaps matching TRBD1 (6 bases). Looked up from germline, CDR1 is LNHNV and CDR2 is YYDKDF (reference sequence). The CDR3 has 16 residues. V lost 6 bases and J lost 0, with 17 bases in between.

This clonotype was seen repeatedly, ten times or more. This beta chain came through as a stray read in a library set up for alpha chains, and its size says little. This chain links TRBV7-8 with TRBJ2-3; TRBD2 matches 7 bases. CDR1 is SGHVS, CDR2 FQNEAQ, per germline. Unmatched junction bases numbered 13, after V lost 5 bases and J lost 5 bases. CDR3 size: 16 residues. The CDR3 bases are TGTGCCAGCAGCCGGGAGGCCGGCCCCAGGGAAGATACGCAGTATTTT. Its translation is CASSREAGPREDTQYF.

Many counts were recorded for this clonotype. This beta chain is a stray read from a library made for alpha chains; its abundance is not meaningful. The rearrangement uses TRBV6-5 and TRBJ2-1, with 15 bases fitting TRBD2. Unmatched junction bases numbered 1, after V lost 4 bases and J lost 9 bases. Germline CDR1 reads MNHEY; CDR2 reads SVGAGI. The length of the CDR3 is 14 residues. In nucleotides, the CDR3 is TGTGCCAGCAGTTGGGGACTAGCGGGAGGTGAGCAGTTCTTC. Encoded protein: CASSWGLAGGEQFF.